The present entry profiles one T cell receptor (beta chain) with its context. Sequencing used immunoSEQ multiplex PCR; TCRdb keeps in-frame clones, though not all of them. This table has tens of thousands of clones, 65% to 85% appearing once. The sample originates from a study of control samples from healthy donors and cancer patients. The sequenced sample was PBMCs. The TCR comes from a woman aged 60-75 years with lung cancer.

CDR3 DNA: TGTGCCAGCAGTCCCGGGGCGGGAGGGTATGAGCAGTTCTTC. Translation: CASSPGAGGYEQFF. The chain joins TRBV7-9 to TRBJ2-1, with 9 bases that match TRBD2. CDR3 length: 14 amino acids. After removal of 6 bases from V and 8 bases from J, the junction contained 8 bases not matched to a gene. Looked up from germline, CDR1 is SEHNR and CDR2 is FQNEAQ (reference sequence). Drawing the rest from reference TRBV7-9 and TRBJ2-1, the complete variable domain is DTGVSQNPRHKITKRGQNVTFRCDPISEHNRLYWYRQTLGQGPEFLTYFQNEAQLEKSRLLSDRFSAERPKGSFSTLEIQRTEQGDSAMYLCASSPGAGGYEQFFGPGTRLTVL.